A single sample is the source of the 20 T cell receptor beta chains below, sequenced in a study of shared clonotypes between healthy human individuals. Sequenced by immunoSEQ multiplex PCR; TCRdb stores in-frame clones only, minus some. The table records roughly 2 million clones, just under 95% of them present only once. Cells designated naive CD8 were CD45RO-negative and were positively selected for CCR7, with terminally differentiated effector memory CD45RA+ cells excluded. The sample was naive CD8+ T cells sorted from blood. These TCRs come from a man aged 18 to 30 in good health.

The chain employs TRBV6-1 and TRBJ1-6; unclear D gene. The CDR3 runs to 19 residues. From germline, CDR1 is MNHNS and CDR2 SASEGT. V shed 2 bases and J shed 3 bases, with 20 bases lying between them. CDR3 DNA sequence: TGTGCCAGCAGTGAACGGGCACACGGTCCCAGCGTCTATAATTCACCCCTCCACTTT. Encoded protein: CASSERAHGPSVYNSPLHF.

This sequence joins TRBV4-3 and TRBJ1-1; a weak D match, TRBD1 (6 bases). V lost 3 bases, J lost 3 bases, and 14 bases lay in between. The germline V gene has CDR1 LGHNA and CDR2 YSLEER. This CDR3 has 15 residues. CDR3 sequence: CASSQLYRADTEAFF. In DNA, the CDR3 is TGCGCCAGCAGCCAGTTGTACAGGGCAGACACTGAAGCTTTCTTT.

The chain links TRBV29-1 to TRBJ2-2, with 10 bases fitting TRBD2. CDR3 size: 12 residues. The germline gives CDR1 SQVTM, CDR2 ANQGSEA. For the CDR3, the DNA is TGCAGTGCTAGCGGGGGCACCGGGGAGCTGTTTTTT. Its translation is CSASGGTGELFF.

To note about this clone: The sample holds other DNA sequences that translate to the same CDR3. The chain carries TRBV5-1 and TRBJ1-1, with D perhaps TRBD1 (5 bases). This CDR3 contains 11 residues. The germline gives CDR1 SGHRS, CDR2 YFSETQ. The ends were cut back, 4 bases at V and 4 bases at J, with 5 bases in the middle. The chain's CDR3 is CASSRGTEAFF. CDR3 in DNA: TGCGCCAGCAGCAGGGGCACTGAAGCTTTCTTT.

The chain couples TRBV5-8 to TRBJ2-7; 11 nucleotides align to TRBD1. From germline, CDR1 is SGHTS and CDR2 YDEGEE. The CDR3 runs to 15 residues. The V and J ends lost 5 bases and 6 bases, in that order; junction bases with no gene match: 10. The CDR3 sequence: CASSYADRGRVEQYF. CDR3 coding DNA: TGTGCCAGCAGTTACGCGGACAGGGGGCGGGTCGAGCAGTACTTC.

J is TRBJ2-7 and V is TRBV7-8, with D possibly TRBD1 on 6 matching bases. CDR1 SGHVS and CDR2 FQNEAQ come from the germline V gene. Trimming shortened V by 3 bases and J by 6 bases, and 18 bases separated the two germline ends. The CDR3 length is 15 residues. The CDR3 DNA reads as TGTGCCAGCAGCTTCTCACAGGGCCCCAGGTCCGAGCAGTACTTC. This gives the protein CASSFSQGPRSEQYF.

The chain is built from TRBV11-2 and TRBJ2-1; 8 bases map to TRBD1. The CDR3 consists of 17 residues. Losses at the gene ends were 5 bases for V and 3 bases for J; bases not matched to a gene: 12. Per the germline V gene, CDR1 is SGHAT and CDR2 is FQNNGV. The CDR3 DNA follows: TGTGCCAGCAGCGGACAGGGACCACAAAAAGGCTACAATGAGCAGTTCTTC. Translated: CASSGQGPQKGYNEQFF.

This clone was seen a handful of times. CDR3 DNA sequence: TGCGCCAGCAGCAGGCAAGAAAGCACTGAAGCTTTCTTT. Translated: CASSRQESTEAFF. This chain links TRBV5-1 with TRBJ1-1, with D unclear. The CDR3 is 13 residues long. V lost 4 bases, J lost 4 bases, and 11 bases lay in between. Germline values: CDR1 SGHRS, CDR2 YFSETQ.

The CDR3 coding sequence is TGCGCCAGCAGCCAAGATGGGGGGTACGAGCAGTTCTTC. It specifies CASSQDGGYEQFF. The rearrangement links TRBV4-3 to TRBJ2-1; tentative D call: TRBD2 (6 bases). The CDR3 contains 13 residues. Trimming shortened V by 0 bases and J by 10 bases, and 10 bases separated the two germline ends. Germline V gene sequence: CDR1 LGHNA, CDR2 YSLEER.

This rearrangement joins TRBV29-1 to TRBJ1-1, with a tentative D call TRBD1 (5 bases). This CDR3 spans 13 amino acids. V lost 4 bases to trimming and J lost 3 bases, with 12 bases between them. Germline CDR1 reads SQVTM; CDR2 reads ANQGSEA. The CDR3 DNA reads TGCAGCGTTGCTGGCAGGGTTGACACTGAAGCTTTCTTT. It specifies CSVAGRVDTEAFF.

A note on this clone: In the same sample, other DNA sequences code for this CDR3. The J gene is TRBJ2-7, the V gene TRBV5-1; D not certain. V lost 4 bases to trimming and J lost 1 base, with 6 bases between them. The germline gives CDR1 SGHRS, CDR2 YFSETQ. The CDR3 is 12 amino acids. For the CDR3, the DNA is TGCGCCAGCAGCGGGGATTCCTACGAGCAGTACTTC. Translated, it gives CASSGDSYEQYF. The full variable domain, completed using reference TRBV5-1 and TRBJ2-7, is KAGVTQTPRYLIKTRGQQVTLSCSPISGHRSVSWYQQTPGQGLQFLFEYFSETQRNKGNFPGRFSGRQFSNSRSEMNVSTLELGDSALYLCASSGDSYEQYFGPGTRLTVT.

This clone was detected only once. The V call is TRBV11-2, the J call TRBJ1-6, with D perhaps TRBD1 (6 bases). The V gene lost 1 base and the J gene lost 14 bases, with 12 bases spanning the gap. CDR3 size: 13 residues. CDR1 and CDR2 (germline): SGHAT, FQNNGV. The CDR3 reads CASSLVQGSTLHF. The CDR3 region has the DNA TGTGCCAGCAGCTTAGTCCAGGGGTCAACCCTCCACTTT.

The CDR3 sequence is CASSPDSGRARETQYF. CDR3 DNA: TGTGCCAGCAGCCCAGATAGCGGGAGGGCCAGAGAGACCCAGTACTTC. This chain joins TRBV7-6 and TRBJ2-5; 11 bases are a match to TRBD2. The CDR3 has 16 amino acids. Germline V lookup: CDR1 SGHVS, CDR2 FNYEAQ. V dropped 5 bases and J dropped 4; count of bases not matched to a gene: 9. The full variable domain, completed using reference TRBV7-6 and TRBJ2-5, is GAGVSQSPRYKVTKRGQDVALRCDPISGHVSLYWYRQALGQGPEFLTYFNYEAQQDKSGLPNDRFSAERPEGSISTLTIQRTEQRDSAMYRCASSPDSGRARETQYFGPGTRLLVL.

As regards this clone: Other DNA variants within this sample encode the same CDR3. The chain has TRBV6-5 and TRBJ1-2; 9 positions match TRBD1. Germline assignment: CDR1 MNHEY and CDR2 SVGAGI. The junction had 3 bases not matched to a gene; V was cut back by 6 bases and J by 4 bases. CDR3 length: 13 amino acids. The CDR3 region has the DNA TGTGCCAGCAGCCCGACAGGGGGCTATGGCTACACCTTC. It yields the protein CASSPTGGYGYTF.

The chain recombines TRBV19 with TRBJ1-1; D gene unclear. CDR3 size: 13 residues. Germline CDR1 is LNHDA and CDR2 is SQIVND (reference sequence). V lost 6 bases to trimming and J lost 0 bases, with 8 bases between them. Here the CDR3 reads CASSGPMNTEAFF. The DNA for the CDR3 is TGTGCCAGTAGCGGACCGATGAACACTGAAGCTTTCTTT.

The chain links TRBV4-1 to TRBJ2-5; 7 bases align to TRBD1. The CDR3 spans 15 residues. Germline loops: CDR1 MGHRA, CDR2 YSYEKL. After removal of 2 bases from V and 5 bases from J, the junction contained 8 bases not matched to a gene. The chain's CDR3 is CASSQQDRSTETQYF. CDR3 nucleotides: TGCGCCAGCAGCCAACAGGACAGGTCAACTGAGACCCAGTACTTC.

The V and J genes are TRBV13 and TRBJ2-1; D gene ambiguous. With 5 bases removed from V and 7 bases from J, the gap between germline ends came to 9 bases. The CDR3 consists of 12 residues. The germline V gene encodes CDR1 PRHDT and CDR2 FYEKMQ (reference sequence). CDR3 bases: TGTGCCAGCAGCGAACTGAAAAATGAGCAGTTCTTC. As protein: CASSELKNEQFF.

This chain joins TRBV28 and TRBJ1-3, with D possibly being TRBD1 (5 bases). Trimming stripped 3 bases from V and 4 bases from J, with 13 bases between. Germline values: CDR1 MDHEN, CDR2 SYDVKM. This CDR3 has 15 residues. The CDR3 sequence: CASSLRSSGGNTIYF. The CDR3 DNA is TGTGCCAGCAGTTTGCGGTCCTCAGGGGGAAACACCATATATTTT.

The V call is TRBV7-9, the J call TRBJ2-7, with 7 positions matching TRBD1. The V and J ends lost 5 bases and 5 bases, in that order; junction bases with no gene match: 9. CDR1 is SEHNR, CDR2 FQNEAQ, per germline (reference sequence). The CDR3 runs 14 residues. In DNA, the CDR3 is TGTGCCAGCAGCGATACGACAGGGAATAACGAGCAGTACTTC. Translation: CASSDTTGNNEQYF.

The chain recombines TRBV2 with TRBJ1-1; 10 positions match TRBD1. Germline lookup yields CDR1 SNHLY and CDR2 FYNNEI. The CDR3 loop spans 14 amino acids. After removal of 7 bases from V and 5 bases from J, the junction contained 7 bases not matched to a gene. The CDR3 DNA is TGTGCCAGCAAGTGGGGACAGGGGAGGACTGAAGCTTTCTTT. Encoded protein: CASKWGQGRTEAFF.